This T cell receptor beta chain was sequenced in a study of T cells in Graves' hyperthyroidism and ophthalmopathy. Whole-study results and caveats: The majority of expanded thyroid clonotypes above 0.001 also appeared in blood.

This clonotype has at least ten counts. Its antigen is currently unknown. The germline V gene has CDR1 KGHSH and CDR2 LQKENI. This CDR3 has 12 amino acids. V lost 3 bases and J 9 bases, leaving 8 bases between the germline ends. The investigators amplified TCR beta CDR3 regions from RNA transcripts. First-round RT-PCR targeting the TCR CDR3 was performed with the HTBI primer set. TCRdb ran MiXCR on the multiplex PCR reads and lists one entry per CDR3 protein. The data show hundreds of thousands of distinct CDR3 sequences, about 20% seen once. The clonotype originates from a man younger than 40 with Graves' ophthalmopathy. The rearrangement links TRBV18 to TRBJ1-4; no clear D gene. Sequenced: blood. CDR3 nucleotides: TGTGCCAGCTCACCGGACGGGAAAAAACTGTTTTTT. It specifies CASSPDGKKLFF.